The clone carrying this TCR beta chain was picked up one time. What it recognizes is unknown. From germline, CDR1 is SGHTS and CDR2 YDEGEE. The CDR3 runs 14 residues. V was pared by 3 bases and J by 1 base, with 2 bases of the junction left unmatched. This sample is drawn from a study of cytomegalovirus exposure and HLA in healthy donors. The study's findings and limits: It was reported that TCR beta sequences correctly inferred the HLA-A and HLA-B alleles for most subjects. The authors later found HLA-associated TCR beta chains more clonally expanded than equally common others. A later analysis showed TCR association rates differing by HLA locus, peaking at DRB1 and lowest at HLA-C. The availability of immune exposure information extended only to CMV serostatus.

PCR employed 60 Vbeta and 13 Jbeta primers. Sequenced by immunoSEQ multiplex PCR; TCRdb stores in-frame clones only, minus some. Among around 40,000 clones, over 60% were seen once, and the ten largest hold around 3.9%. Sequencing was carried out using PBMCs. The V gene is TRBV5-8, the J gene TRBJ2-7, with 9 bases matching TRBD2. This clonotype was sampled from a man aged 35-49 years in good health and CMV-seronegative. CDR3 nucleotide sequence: TGTGCCAGCAGCTGGGCGGGGGGGTCCTACGAGCAGTACTTC. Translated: CASSWAGGSYEQYF.